The present TCR beta chain was sequenced within a study of shared clonotypes between healthy human individuals. Study at large: Each donor's CD4 naive and CD4 memory cells filled three plates apiece, CD8 naive two, and CD8 memory one. Findings and caveats of the study: A handful of donors shared about 4.5% of their naive CD4 clonotypes. Among donors, clonotype sharing was expected to be affected by sequencing depth.

TCRdb keeps only in-frame clones here, not all; method: immunoSEQ multiplex PCR. The table lists over a million clones, about 80% of them singletons, with 0.5% to 0.65% in the top ten. This CDR3 spans 14 amino acids. V lost 5 bases, J lost 1 base, and 10 bases lay in between. Germline loops: CDR1 MNHEY, CDR2 SMNVEV (reference sequence). Notes on this clone: Its target is unknown.

The chain carries TRBV27 and TRBJ2-3; D call uncertain. This sequence was found in a man aged 18-30 years in good health. Some clones in this sample may be carry-over from other donors' samples. Sequencing input: memory CD4+ T cells from PBMCs. Subset of the sample: CD45RA-negative fraction. The CDR3 coding sequence is TGTGCCAGCAGTCCAATTTTCCGCACAGATACGCAGTATTTT. Encoded protein: CASSPIFRTDTQYF.